The next 11 T cell receptor beta chains were all read from a single sample in a study of siplizumab effects on memory and regulatory T cells. This table comes from immunoSEQ multiplex PCR, and its TCRdb copy is limited to in-frame clones, with some not included. This repertoire shows more than 60,000 clones, just over 95% found once; its top ten account for about 0.1%. The sample was naive CD8+ T cells sorted from blood. These receptors all stem from a human donor in good health.

The chain employs TRBV6-6 and TRBJ2-3; 8 bases fit TRBD2. This CDR3 contains 11 residues. Germline V lookup: CDR1 MNHNY, CDR2 SVGAGI (reference sequence). With 7 bases clipped from V and 6 bases from J, the junction kept 0 bases outside the gene matches. CDR3 sequence (DNA): TGTGCCAGCACGGGGGGGGATACGCAGTATTTT. Its translation: CASTGGDTQYF.

The V and J genes are TRBV7-2 and TRBJ1-6; D is undetermined. V gave up 3 bases and J gave up 1 base, with 7 bases separating them. Germline assignment: CDR1 SGHTA and CDR2 FQGNSA. The CDR3 covers 15 residues. CDR3: CASSFQESYNSPLHF. In DNA form, the CDR3 reads TGTGCCAGCAGCTTTCAGGAGTCCTATAATTCACCCCTCCACTTT.

The genes are TRBV9 and TRBJ2-7, with D unresolved. Germline lookup yields CDR1 SGDLS and CDR2 YYNGEE. The V end lost 0 bases, the J end lost 3 bases, and 13 bases lay between the germline ends. CDR3 length: 15 residues. CDR3 DNA: TGTGCCAGCAGCGTAGAGGGTGGTGAAAGCTACGAGCAGTACTTC. This gives the protein CASSVEGGESYEQYF.

The V call is TRBV29-1, the J call TRBJ1-6; 7 bases match TRBD1. This CDR3 contains 15 residues. The V and J ends lost 7 bases and 9 bases, in that order; junction bases with no gene match: 15. The germline V gene has CDR1 SQVTM and CDR2 ANQGSEA. The CDR3 region is CSAPSRDSYFSPLHF. DNA for the CDR3: TGCAGCGCCCCCAGTCGGGACAGCTACTTTTCACCCCTCCACTTT.

The rearrangement uses TRBV14 and TRBJ2-1, with D possibly matching TRBD2 (6 bases). This CDR3 is 16 amino acids long. The V end was cut by 2 bases, the J end by 4 bases, with 15 bases between. Germline loops: CDR1 SGHDN, CDR2 FVKESK. The CDR3 spells CASSQRGWIGYNEQFF. CDR3 DNA: TGTGCCAGCAGCCAACGGGGGTGGATAGGGTACAATGAGCAGTTCTTC.

The rearrangement uses TRBV7-2 and TRBJ1-4; D may be TRBD1 (5 bases). The germline CDR1 and CDR2 sequences are SGHTA and FQGNSA. This CDR3 has 16 residues. V was trimmed by 1 base and J by 0 bases, leaving 9 bases between them. In nucleotides, the CDR3 is TGTGCCAGCAGCTTAGTCAGGGATGCAACTAATGAAAAACTGTTTTTT. Translating gives CASSLVRDATNEKLFF.

The chain combines TRBV9 with TRBJ2-1, with 7 bases lining up with TRBD1. Per the germline V gene, CDR1 is SGDLS and CDR2 is YYNGEE. Losses at the gene ends were 3 bases for V and 4 bases for J; bases not matched to a gene: 10. This CDR3 comprises 16 residues. The CDR3 DNA is TGTGCCAGCAGCGACCCAGGGGGTCAGACTTACAATGAGCAGTTCTTC. Its translation: CASSDPGGQTYNEQFF.

V usage is TRBV29-1 and J usage is TRBJ2-7; D remains ambiguous. Germline-derived CDR1 and CDR2 are SQVTM and ANQGSEA. The CDR3 is 13 residues long. Trimming removed 3 bases from V and 5 bases from J, with 14 bases in between. Here the CDR3 reads CSVELGSPNEQYF. DNA of the CDR3: TGCAGCGTTGAGTTGGGGTCTCCTAACGAGCAGTACTTC.

This sequence joins TRBV10-3 and TRBJ1-2, with 7 bases that match TRBD1. This CDR3 is 15 amino acids long. V was clipped by 3 bases and J by 5 bases; unmatched bases: 9. The germline V gene encodes CDR1 ENHRY and CDR2 SYGVKD. CDR3 DNA: TGTGCCATCAGTGATGGGCAGGGGGGATATTATGGCTACACCTTC. Protein product: CAISDGQGGYYGYTF.

V is TRBV25-1 and J is TRBJ2-1, with D uncertain. Trimming stripped 1 base from V and 9 bases from J, with 13 bases between. The CDR3 spans 14 residues. CDR1 is MGHDK, CDR2 SYGVNS, per germline. CDR3 bases: TGTGCCAGCAGTGAATCCCTCAGCCTAAGTGAGCAGTTCTTC. It is translated as CASSESLSLSEQFF.

The rearrangement joins TRBV7-9 to TRBJ2-7; weak D call: TRBD1 (5 bases). Germline assignment: CDR1 SEHNR and CDR2 FQNEAQ (reference sequence). The CDR3 contains 15 residues. With 5 bases removed from V and 3 bases from J, the gap between germline ends came to 17 bases. In DNA form, the CDR3 reads TGTGCCAGCAGCCTAACGGACACCAGCCTCTACGAGCAGTACTTC. It encodes CASSLTDTSLYEQYF. The full variable domain, with the rest looked up from reference TRBV7-9 and TRBJ2-7, is DTGVSQNPRHKITKRGQNVTFRCDPISEHNRLYWYRQTLGQGPEFLTYFQNEAQLEKSRLLSDRFSAERPKGSFSTLEIQRTEQGDSAMYLCASSLTDTSLYEQYFGPGTRLTVT.